This passage covers 30 T cell receptor beta chains from one sample sequenced in a study of Ad26.COV2.S vaccination and SARS-CoV-2 variants. Stated treatment: some 20 received Ad26.COV2.S at low or high dose, single or two shots; roughly 5 received placebo; per-sample allocation not given. The samples date from day 63 after the first vaccine or placebo injection. The repertoire was sequenced with immunoSEQ multiplex PCR; TCRdb's copy has only in-frame clones and lacks some. The table lists around 350,000 clones, roughly 85% of them singletons. The sequences come from peripheral blood, collected in a trial of Ad26.COV2.S vaccine versus placebo. These receptor sequences come from a person between 18 and 60 years old who received the Ad26.COV2.S COVID-19 vaccine or a placebo.

This clone has just a few counts. The J gene is TRBJ1-6, the V gene TRBV7-9; possible D gene TRBD1, 6 bases. The V and J ends lost 1 base and 10 bases respectively, with 11 bases between them. Germline values: CDR1 SEHNR, CDR2 FQNEAQ (reference sequence). This CDR3 has 14 residues. CDR3 nucleotides: TGTGCCAGCAGCTTAGAGGGGGGCCTCTCACCCCTCCACTTT. Translated, it gives CASSLEGGLSPLHF. The whole variable domain, filled in from reference TRBV7-9 and TRBJ1-6, reads DTGVSQNPRHKITKRGQNVTFRCDPISEHNRLYWYRQTLGQGPEFLTYFQNEAQLEKSRLLSDRFSAERPKGSFSTLEIQRTEQGDSAMYLCASSLEGGLSPLHFGNGTRLTVT.

The rearrangement joins TRBV15 to TRBJ1-4; tentatively, D is TRBD1 (5 bases). V was cut by 3 bases and J by 7 bases, with 15 bases left in between. Germline CDR1 and CDR2: LNHNV and YYDKDF (reference sequence). The CDR3 contains 15 residues. The CDR3 DNA reads TGTGCCACCAGCAGGGGGAGATTGGGGCCTGAAAAACTGTTTTTT. This translates into CATSRGRLGPEKLFF.

The rearrangement uses TRBV2 and TRBJ1-5; 8 bases are shared with TRBD1. Germline V lookup: CDR1 SNHLY, CDR2 FYNNEI. This CDR3 contains 20 residues. V lost 5 bases and J lost 8; bases outside the gene matches: 26. The CDR3 DNA sequence: TGTGCCAGCAGTAACGACCCGCTATACGCCGGACAGGGCCCTTCGAAGCCCCAGCATTTT. This gives the protein CASSNDPLYAGQGPSKPQHF.

The CDR3 DNA reads as TGTGCCAGCAGTGGTAGCGGGTATTTAAGTAATGAGCAGTTCTTC. This translates into CASSGSGYLSNEQFF. The V and J genes are TRBV25-1 and TRBJ2-1; 7 bases match TRBD2. Germline V gives CDR1 MGHDK, CDR2 SYGVNS. Trimming took 4 bases from V and 7 from J; bases not matched to a gene: 10. This CDR3 region has 15 residues.

The chain couples TRBV3-1 (or the pseudogene TRBV3-2) to TRBJ1-6; D is ambiguous. The CDR3 has 19 amino acids. V gave up 2 bases and J gave up 0 bases, with 17 bases separating them. CDR1 is LGHDT, CDR2 YNNKEL, per germline (reference sequence). The CDR3 DNA follows: TGTGCCAGCAGCCAACTAGTCTGGGAGGAGAGCTCCTATAATTCACCCCTCCACTTT. As protein: CASSQLVWEESSYNSPLHF.

The V and J genes are TRBV24-1 and TRBJ2-5; tentative D call: TRBD1 (6 bases). V lost 6 bases to trimming and J lost 3 bases, with 10 bases between them. The CDR3 has 13 residues. CDR1 is KGHDR, CDR2 SFDVKD, per germline. CDR3 sequence: CATSSYREETQYF. CDR3 in DNA: TGTGCCACCAGTAGTTACAGGGAAGAGACCCAGTACTTC.

Only one count was recorded for this clone. The V gene is TRBV6-5, the J gene TRBJ1-1; 8 bases are a match to TRBD1. Per the germline V gene, CDR1 is MNHEY and CDR2 is SVGAGI. This CDR3 has 15 residues. With 6 bases clipped from V and 4 bases from J, the junction kept 10 bases outside the gene matches. CDR3 residues: CASSFRTGHGTEAFF. The CDR3, as DNA: TGTGCCAGCAGCTTCAGGACAGGGCACGGCACTGAAGCTTTCTTT.

V is TRBV28 and J is TRBJ2-7, with D possibly matching TRBD1 (6 bases). The CDR3 runs 14 residues. The V gene lost 2 bases and the J gene lost 6 bases, with 14 bases spanning the gap. Germline V lookup: CDR1 MDHEN, CDR2 SYDVKM. As DNA, the CDR3 is TGTGCCAGCAGTTTAATCCCAGGGGTGGGCGAGCAGTACTTC. Translated: CASSLIPGVGEQYF.

The chain carries TRBV7-6 and TRBJ2-1, with D maybe TRBD2 (6 bases). V was clipped by 4 bases and J by 2 bases, with 12 bases between them. Germline values: CDR1 SGHVS, CDR2 FNYEAQ. This CDR3 has 15 amino acids. The CDR3 region is CASSSGEATYNEQFF. The CDR3 DNA sequence: TGTGCCAGCAGCTCTGGGGAGGCTACCTACAATGAGCAGTTCTTC.

The chain joins TRBV27 to TRBJ2-1; 10 bases are shared with TRBD2. This CDR3 is built from 19 residues. Trimming removed 5 bases from V and 0 bases from J; junction bases left unmatched: 13. Germline CDR1 reads MNHEY; CDR2 reads SMNVEV (reference sequence). DNA of the CDR3: TGTGCCAGCAGTCCGGGGACTCGCCCTAGCGGGGGCTCCTACAATGAGCAGTTCTTC. Protein sequence: CASSPGTRPSGGSYNEQFF.

V is TRBV18 and J is TRBJ2-1; 11 bases match TRBD2. CDR1 is KGHSH and CDR2 is LQKENI in the germline V gene. The CDR3 loop spans 16 amino acids. With 1 base clipped from V and 5 bases from J, the junction kept 4 bases outside the gene matches. The CDR3 protein is CASSPLGTSGNNEQFF. The CDR3 DNA sequence: TGTGCCAGCTCACCACTCGGGACTAGCGGAAACAATGAGCAGTTCTTC.

The J gene is TRBJ1-4, the V gene TRBV28; D is uncertain. Trimming took off 5 bases at V and 7 bases at J, with 8 bases between the two ends. The CDR3 is 12 residues long. Looked up from germline, CDR1 is MDHEN and CDR2 is SYDVKM. Here the CDR3 DNA reads TGTGCCAGCAGTCTCTACCCTGAAAAACTGTTTTTT. It codes for CASSLYPEKLFF.

V gene TRBV20-1 combines with J gene TRBJ2-3; unclear D gene. Germline V CDR1 and CDR2: DFQATT, SNEGSKA (reference sequence). V was cut by 3 bases and J by 3 bases, with 10 bases left in between. The CDR3 length is 13 residues. CDR3 sequence reads: CSASSQRTDTQYF. CDR3 bases: TGCAGTGCTAGTTCCCAGAGAACAGATACGCAGTATTTT.

This chain connects TRBV15 to TRBJ2-1; 9 nucleotides line up with TRBD2. The V segment lost 4 bases and the J segment 4 bases; nucleotides outside the gene matches: 11. This CDR3 spans 17 amino acids. The germline V gene has CDR1 LNHNV and CDR2 YYDKDF (reference sequence). In nucleotides, the CDR3 is TGTGCCACCAGCACCCGGAATCTAGCGGGAAAATACAATGAGCAGTTCTTC. It yields the protein CATSTRNLAGKYNEQFF.

This chain uses TRBV2 with TRBJ2-1; TRBD2 agrees at 11 bases. The CDR3 totals 16 residues. V was pared by 1 base and J by 8 bases, with 7 bases of the junction left unmatched. Germline assignment: CDR1 SNHLY and CDR2 FYNNEI. CDR3 residues: CASSEVGTSGGDEQFF. The CDR3 coding sequence is TGTGCCAGCAGTGAAGTCGGGACTAGCGGCGGGGATGAGCAGTTCTTC. Full variable domain (missing parts from reference TRBV2 and TRBJ2-1): EPEVTQTPSHQVTQMGQEVILRCVPISNHLYFYWYRQILGQKVEFLVSFYNNEISEKSEIFDDQFSVERPDGSNFTLKIRSTKLEDSAMYFCASSEVGTSGGDEQFFGPGTRLTVL.

V gene TRBV25-1 combines with J gene TRBJ2-1; TRBD2 matches 9 bases. The junction had 5 bases not matched to a gene; V was cut back by 1 base and J by 7 bases. From germline, CDR1 is MGHDK and CDR2 SYGVNS. The CDR3 is made up of 15 amino acids. The chain's CDR3 is CASSEFGGGANEQFF. The CDR3 nucleotides read TGTGCCAGCAGTGAATTTGGCGGGGGGGCTAATGAGCAGTTCTTC.

The chain combines TRBV19 with TRBJ2-2; D gene uncertain. Germline loops: CDR1 LNHDA, CDR2 SQIVND (reference sequence). The CDR3 has 13 residues. The V end lost 5 bases, the J end lost 2 bases, and 6 bases lay between the germline ends. The CDR3 DNA sequence: TGTGCCAGTAGTGTCGGAAACACCGGGGAGCTGTTTTTT. Encoded protein: CASSVGNTGELFF.

This clone was seen a single time. CDR3 amino acids: CASSEARLAGTDTQYF. The CDR3 nucleotides are TGTGCCAGCAGTGAAGCGCGGCTAGCGGGAACAGATACGCAGTATTTT. The rearrangement joins TRBV6-1 to TRBJ2-3, with 9 bases matching TRBD2. The CDR3 runs 16 residues. J lost 3 bases, V lost 0 bases, and 4 bases had no gene match. Germline V gene lookup returns CDR1 MNHNS and CDR2 SASEGT.

The V call is TRBV10-1, the J call TRBJ2-3; 8 positions match TRBD2. The CDR3 has 15 residues. The germline CDR1 and CDR2 sequences are WNHNN and SYGVQD (reference sequence). J was trimmed by 4 bases and V by 2 bases; bases with no gene match: 5. The CDR3 loop reads CASSERRGGPDTQYF. CDR3 coding DNA: TGCGCCAGCAGTGAGAGACGGGGGGGCCCAGATACGCAGTATTTT.

The chain employs TRBV19 and TRBJ2-1; a possible D gene is TRBD2 (6 bases). Looked up from germline, CDR1 is LNHDA and CDR2 is SQIVND (reference sequence). The V and J ends lost 3 bases and 9 bases respectively, with 9 bases between them. This CDR3 is built from 12 residues. CDR3 DNA: TGTGCCAGTAGTATCTCAGCGGGTGAGCAGTTCTTC. It translates to CASSISAGEQFF.

This clone showed up just once. The rearrangement uses TRBV4-3 and TRBJ2-2; D remains ambiguous. Between the trimmed V and J ends, which lost 0 bases and 6 bases, there was a span of 8 bases. Germline CDR1 is LGHNA and CDR2 is YSLEER. CDR3 size: 14 residues. The CDR3 region is CASSQEAAPGELFF. In DNA, the CDR3 is TGCGCCAGCAGCCAAGAGGCGGCCCCCGGGGAGCTGTTTTTT.

The gene calls are TRBV7-9 and TRBJ2-5; D is uncertain. The CDR3 is 14 residues long. Germline-derived CDR1 and CDR2 are SEHNR and FQNEAQ (reference sequence). V gave up 2 bases and J gave up 6 bases, with 13 bases separating them. The CDR3 region is CASSLTYSPKTQYF. CDR3 nucleotides: TGTGCCAGCAGCTTAACGTACTCCCCTAAGACCCAGTACTTC.

This sequence joins TRBV18 and TRBJ2-2; D possibly corresponds to TRBD1 (6 bases). CDR1 and CDR2 (germline): KGHSH, LQKENI. Trimming left V 1 base short and J 6 bases short, with 15 bases between. The length of the CDR3 is 16 residues. In DNA form, the CDR3 reads TGTGCCAGCTCACCACTGGCCAGGGGATCAGCCGGGGAGCTGTTTTTT. Its translation: CASSPLARGSAGELFF.

The chain has TRBV9 and TRBJ1-3; D might be TRBD1 (5 bases). Trimming stripped 2 bases from V and 0 bases from J, with 12 bases between. This CDR3 region has 16 residues. Germline-derived CDR1 and CDR2 are SGDLS and YYNGEE. CDR3 coding DNA: TGTGCCAGCAGCGTGCGGGTTAGGGGCTCTGGAAACACCATATATTTT. It is translated as CASSVRVRGSGNTIYF.

This chain links TRBV7-2 with TRBJ1-5, with D possibly TRBD1 on 6 matching bases. The CDR3 sequence is 14 residues long. The germline gives CDR1 SGHTA, CDR2 FQGNSA. Trimming stripped 7 bases from V and 3 bases from J, with 13 bases between. The CDR3 DNA follows: TGTGCCAGCACCCCGACAGGAGACAATCAGCCCCAGCATTTT. Its protein product is CASTPTGDNQPQHF.

The chain combines TRBV29-1 with TRBJ1-2, with D perhaps TRBD1 (6 bases). V lost 6 bases to trimming and J lost 9 bases, with 26 bases between them. CDR3 size: 15 residues. Germline loops: CDR1 SQVTM, CDR2 ANQGSEA. CDR3 in DNA: TGCAGCGTAGCCCCGGTACTCAGGGGAGTTAATAGCTACACCTTC. Its protein product is CSVAPVLRGVNSYTF.

V usage is TRBV10-3 and J usage is TRBJ2-5, with 7 bases that match TRBD2. Trimming cost V 4 bases and J 1 base; bases outside gene matches: 3. Per the germline V gene, CDR1 is ENHRY and CDR2 is SYGVKD. The CDR3 has 14 residues. The chain's CDR3 is CAISVGGSQETQYF. CDR3 in DNA: TGTGCCATCAGTGTCGGGGGGTCCCAAGAGACCCAGTACTTC.

This chain joins TRBV18 and TRBJ2-1, with 11 bases matching TRBD2. Germline-derived CDR1 and CDR2 are KGHSH and LQKENI. CDR3 size: 16 residues. The trim removed 1 base at V and 5 bases at J, leaving 4 bases unmatched. Written as DNA, the CDR3 is TGTGCCAGCTCACCACTGACTAGCGGGGAGCACAATGAGCAGTTCTTC. Its protein is CASSPLTSGEHNEQFF. The variable domain in full, with the rest retrieved from reference TRBV18 and TRBJ2-1, is NAGVMQNPRHLVRRRGQEARLRCSPMKGHSHVYWYRQLPEEGLKFMVYLQKENIIDESGMPKERFSAEFPKEGPSILRIQQVVRGDSAAYFCASSPLTSGEHNEQFFGPGTRLTVL.

This chain connects TRBV4-1 to TRBJ1-5; D remains ambiguous. CDR3 length equals 18 residues. CDR1 is MGHRA, CDR2 YSYEKL, per germline. Deletions cut 0 bases from V and 4 bases from J, with 19 bases between. CDR3 bases: TGCGCCAGCAGCCAAGATCCGGACCTCATGGGTGGTAATCAGCCCCAGCATTTT. Translation gives CASSQDPDLMGGNQPQHF.

This rearrangement joins TRBV6-1 to TRBJ1-2; D may be TRBD1 (6 bases). Germline V CDR1 and CDR2: MNHNS, SASEGT. The germline V and J ends were trimmed by 2 bases and 2 bases, with 18 bases remaining between them. CDR3 size: 17 residues. The CDR3 bases are TGTGCCAGCAGTGAACCACCCGGGGCGGGGGGCAACTATGGCTACACCTTC. Encoded protein: CASSEPPGAGGNYGYTF.